Following are 9 T cell receptor beta chains from one sample sequenced in a study of beta chain features in type 1 diabetes. Study-wide results and limits: Shorter TCRB CDR3s, moderately but significantly so, marked every one of the four CD4+ subsets in Type 1 diabetes patients.

These receptors have no identified antigens. Sequencing targeted expressed TCRB transcripts, as all isolated RNA had been reverse transcribed. Assay used: immunoSEQ multiplex PCR; TCRdb lists only in-frame clones, some missing. The sample contains under 50,000 clones, 66% of which appear only once. What was sequenced was Tregs from blood. The receptors shown here come from a woman aged 18-29 years with type 1 diabetes.

This clone has just one count. This chain links TRBV4-2 with TRBJ2-5; D may be TRBD1 (5 bases). Germline V gene sequence: CDR1 LGHNA, CDR2 YNFKEQ. This CDR3 spans 17 amino acids. V dropped 1 base and J dropped 0 bases, with 15 bases sitting between them. The CDR3 sequence is CASSQAPGRAHQETQYF. The DNA for the CDR3 is TGTGCCAGCAGCCAAGCCCCTGGCAGGGCTCACCAAGAGACCCAGTACTTC.

Judged by abundance, this clone is medium-sized (0.01 to 0.1%). This sequence joins TRBV11-2 and TRBJ2-1; 8 nucleotides line up with TRBD1. The CDR3 totals 15 residues. Germline V gene lookup returns CDR1 SGHAT and CDR2 FQNNGV. The junction had 8 bases not matched to a gene; V was cut back by 5 bases and J by 5 bases. CDR3 in amino acids: CASSHPGTGHNEQFF. The CDR3 region has the DNA TGTGCCAGCAGCCACCCCGGGACAGGCCACAATGAGCAGTTCTTC.

V usage is TRBV11-2 and J usage is TRBJ2-7; 13 bases fit TRBD2. Trimming at V came to 3 bases and at J to 6 bases, leaving 5 bases not matched to a gene. This CDR3 has 15 residues. The germline V gene encodes CDR1 SGHAT and CDR2 FQNNGV. The DNA for the CDR3 is TGTGCCAGCAGCTTCGGGACTAGCGGGATCGGCGAGCAGTACTTC. It yields the protein CASSFGTSGIGEQYF.

This clone was observed once. The chain joins TRBV13 to TRBJ2-2, with TRBD1 matching over 9 bases. This CDR3 spans 14 amino acids. J lost 4 bases, V lost 6 bases, and 3 bases had no gene match. The V gene's germline CDR1 is PRHDT and CDR2 FYEKMQ (reference sequence). The CDR3 sequence is CASSSDRGTGELFF. The CDR3 DNA follows: TGTGCCAGCAGTTCGGACAGGGGCACCGGGGAGCTGTTTTTT.

The V and J genes are TRBV10-3 and TRBJ1-1; no definite D call. Per germline, CDR1 ENHRY and CDR2 SYGVKD. V lost 0 bases and J 2 bases, leaving 7 bases between the germline ends. The CDR3 length is 14 residues. CDR3 DNA sequence: TGTGCCATCAGTGAGTCGGGAGCCAACACTGAAGCTTTCTTT. Translating it yields CAISESGANTEAFF.

This rearrangement joins TRBV15 to TRBJ1-2, with TRBD1 as a possible D gene (5 bases). Trimming shortened V by 5 bases and J by 3 bases, and 10 bases separated the two germline ends. The CDR3 is made up of 13 amino acids. CDR1 LNHNV and CDR2 YYDKDF come from the germline V gene (reference sequence). CDR3 sequence reads: CATSVGGYYGYTF. The CDR3 DNA reads as TGTGCCACCAGCGTCGGGGGATACTATGGCTACACCTTC.

V usage is TRBV11-1 and J usage is TRBJ2-1; possibly TRBD2 for D (6 bases). The CDR3 runs to 16 residues. Trimming left V 5 bases short and J 0 bases short, with 14 bases between. Germline CDR1 SGHAT, CDR2 FQDESV (reference sequence). The DNA for the CDR3 is TGTGCCAGCAGCCCTGGACTATACCGCTCCTACAATGAGCAGTTCTTC. Protein sequence: CASSPGLYRSYNEQFF.

This chain connects TRBV20-1 to TRBJ1-2; 7 positions agree with TRBD1. This CDR3 region has 10 residues. Per germline, CDR1 DFQATT and CDR2 SNEGSKA (reference sequence). Losses at the gene ends were 3 bases for V and 13 bases for J; bases not matched to a gene: 5. Here the CDR3 reads CSARRTGFTF. The CDR3 nucleotides read TGCAGTGCTAGGCGGACAGGTTTCACCTTC.

This clone was seen a few times. V is TRBV6-6 and J is TRBJ2-7; 8 bases fit TRBD1. The CDR3 is made up of 14 amino acids. Germline CDR1 and CDR2: MNHNY and SVGAGI (reference sequence). J lost 6 bases, V lost 8 bases, and 12 bases had no gene match. The CDR3 nucleotides read TGTGCCAGCCGGGGTACAGGGGGTACCACCGAGCAGTACTTC. Protein product: CASRGTGGTTEQYF.